A single sample is the source of the 24 T cell receptor beta chains below, sequenced in a study of blood T cell repertoires in COVID-19. Clones were read by immunoSEQ multiplex PCR, and TCRdb kept only the in-frame ones, dropping some. The sample carries about 210,000 clones, 88% recorded once. The sequenced material came from PBMCs or T cells enriched from blood (not recorded which). The receptor source for this set is a woman aged 40 to 50 with acute COVID-19.

The chain uses TRBV5-1 and TRBJ1-3; D is uncertain. V lost 1 base to trimming and J lost 0 bases, with 11 bases between them. In germline, CDR1 is SGHRS, CDR2 YFSETQ. CDR3 length equals 16 residues. CDR3 nucleotide sequence: TGCGCCAGCAGCTTGTTGTCGTCCAGCTCTGGAAACACCATATATTTT. Protein product: CASSLLSSSSGNTIYF.

The CDR3 DNA reads as TGTGCCAGCAGCTTAGTGGGGACTAGCGGTTACAATGAGCAGTTCTTC. This codes for CASSLVGTSGYNEQFF. The J gene is TRBJ2-1, the V gene TRBV7-2; 11 positions agree with TRBD2. CDR1 SGHTA and CDR2 FQGNSA come from the germline V gene. CDR3 length: 16 residues. With 1 base clipped from V and 4 bases from J, the junction kept 3 bases outside the gene matches.

This clone was detected a few times. The chain carries TRBV19 and TRBJ1-2; the D is unclear. Germline CDR1 and CDR2: LNHDA and SQIVND (reference sequence). This CDR3 is built from 13 residues. V was clipped by 6 bases and J by 0 bases, with 8 bases between them. The CDR3 nucleotides read TGTGCCAGTAGGGTTGGAGCTAACTATGGCTACACCTTC. Its translation: CASRVGANYGYTF.

The chain uses TRBV18 and TRBJ2-1; 9 bases match TRBD2. Germline CDR1 KGHSH, CDR2 LQKENI. This CDR3 region has 17 residues. J lost 4 bases, V lost 3 bases, and 10 bases had no gene match. CDR3 region: CASSPDLVLAGYNEQFF. CDR3 DNA sequence: TGTGCCAGCTCACCCGACTTGGTCCTAGCGGGGTACAATGAGCAGTTCTTC.

The chain links TRBV11-1 to TRBJ2-7; TRBD1 agrees at 7 bases. This CDR3 has 14 residues. Germline V CDR1 and CDR2: SGHAT, FQDESV (reference sequence). With V trimmed by 4 bases and J by 3 bases, 6 bases remained unmatched. CDR3 coding DNA: TGTGCCAGCAGCTGGGGGACAGTACTCTACGAGCAGTACTTC. This encodes CASSWGTVLYEQYF.

The chain is built from TRBV29-1 and TRBJ2-1; 9 bases are shared with TRBD1. This CDR3 is 12 amino acids long. From germline, CDR1 is SQVTM and CDR2 ANQGSEA. The J segment lost 7 bases and the V segment lost 7 bases, leaving 5 bases of the junction unmatched. The CDR3 DNA follows: TGCAGCGCTAGACAGGGGGGGAATGAGCAGTTCTTC. Its protein is CSARQGGNEQFF.

The chain joins TRBV5-1 to TRBJ1-1, with D possibly being TRBD1 (6 bases). Trimming took off 0 bases at V and 0 bases at J, with 12 bases between the two ends. CDR3 length: 16 amino acids. Germline V gene lookup returns CDR1 SGHRS and CDR2 YFSETQ. This CDR3 is CASSLEGGRLNTEAFF. In nucleotides, the CDR3 is TGCGCCAGCAGCTTGGAAGGGGGACGGCTGAACACTGAAGCTTTCTTT.

The CDR3 reads CASSQGLPNSGANVLTF. CDR3 coding DNA: TGTGCCAGCAGCCAGGGCCTCCCCAACTCTGGGGCCAACGTCCTGACTTTC. The V gene is TRBV3-1 (or the pseudogene TRBV3-2), the J gene TRBJ2-6; D uncertain. Germline CDR1 and CDR2: LGHDT and YNNKEL (reference sequence). CDR3 length equals 17 residues. V lost 3 bases, J lost 0 bases, and 12 bases lay in between.

V gene TRBV5-1 combines with J gene TRBJ2-1; 7 bases agree with TRBD2. J was trimmed by 3 bases and V by 0 bases; bases with no gene match: 6. The CDR3 runs to 16 residues. Per germline, CDR1 SGHRS and CDR2 YFSETQ. The CDR3 loop reads CASSLVASGNYNEQFF. The CDR3 DNA sequence: TGCGCCAGCAGCTTGGTAGCTAGCGGAAACTACAATGAGCAGTTCTTC. The complete variable domain, with remaining parts taken from reference TRBV5-1 and TRBJ2-1, reads KAGVTQTPRYLIKTRGQQVTLSCSPISGHRSVSWYQQTPGQGLQFLFEYFSETQRNKGNFPGRFSGRQFSNSRSEMNVSTLELGDSALYLCASSLVASGNYNEQFFGPGTRLTVL.

The rearrangement links TRBV2 to TRBJ2-7; TRBD2 matches 14 bases. V shed 3 bases, J shed 6 bases, and the junction held 4 bases outside the gene matches. The CDR3 totals 15 residues. Germline values: CDR1 SNHLY, CDR2 FYNNEI. CDR3 residues: CASSDGTSGSLEQYV. DNA of the CDR3: TGTGCCAGCAGTGATGGGACTAGCGGGAGTCTCGAGCAGTACGTC.

The chain couples TRBV25-1 to TRBJ1-2; D is possibly TRBD1 (5 bases). The V gene's germline CDR1 is MGHDK and CDR2 SYGVNS. The CDR3 runs to 16 residues. V was clipped by 1 base and J by 3 bases, with 15 bases between them. CDR3 DNA: TGTGCCAGCAGTGAATTTGATTCTAGGGGATACTATGGCTACACCTTC. Its translation: CASSEFDSRGYYGYTF.

V and J are TRBV5-6 and TRBJ1-2; 10 bases agree with TRBD1. The CDR3 covers 14 residues. V shed 2 bases and J 11 bases; nucleotides not matched to a gene: 9. The germline gives CDR1 SGHDT, CDR2 YYEEEE. CDR3 coding DNA: TGTGCCAGCAGCTTCGACCTACGGGACAGGGGTTACACCTTC. Translation gives CASSFDLRDRGYTF.

The genes are TRBV11-2 and TRBJ1-2; TRBD1 aligns across 7 bases. With 10 bases clipped from V and 7 bases from J, the junction kept 12 bases outside the gene matches. CDR3 size: 13 residues. Per the germline V gene, CDR1 is SGHAT and CDR2 is FQNNGV. The CDR3 DNA sequence: TGTGCCACCTCGGTGGAGGGGGCAGGTGGCTACACCTTC. Encoded protein: CATSVEGAGGYTF. Together with reference TRBV11-2 and TRBJ1-2, the CDR3 gives the full variable domain: EAGVAQSPRYKIIEKRQSVAFWCNPISGHATLYWYQQILGQGPKLLIQFQNNGVVDDSQLPKDRFSAERLKGVDSTLKIQPAKLEDSAVYLCATSVEGAGGYTFGSGTRLTVV.

This clone was seen more than once but under ten times. The genes are TRBV6-5 and TRBJ2-7; D possibly corresponds to TRBD2 (6 bases). V shed 6 bases and J shed 0 bases, with 12 bases lying between them. CDR1 is MNHEY and CDR2 is SVGAGI in the germline V gene. The CDR3 length is 14 residues. CDR3 DNA: TGTGCCAGCAGGGGACCGGGAGCCTCCTACGAGCAGTACTTC. Translation gives CASRGPGASYEQYF.

This clone was observed a handful of times. V gene TRBV5-6 combines with J gene TRBJ2-1; 12 positions agree with TRBD2. CDR1 is SGHDT, CDR2 YYEEEE, per germline. The length of the CDR3 is 17 residues. The trim removed 2 bases at V and 0 bases at J, leaving 3 bases unmatched. CDR3 loop: CASSFGLAGSSYNEQFF. As DNA, the CDR3 is TGTGCCAGCAGCTTTGGACTAGCGGGGAGCTCCTACAATGAGCAGTTCTTC.

The rearrangement joins TRBV11-3 to TRBJ2-5; a possible D gene is TRBD2 (6 bases). The CDR3 totals 15 residues. V was cut by 5 bases and J by 4 bases, with 17 bases left in between. CDR1 and CDR2 (germline): SGHNT, YENEEA. This chain's CDR3 is CASSPRRGVGETQYF. The CDR3 nucleotides are TGTGCCAGCAGCCCCAGGAGGGGCGTGGGAGAGACCCAGTACTTC.

Note on this clone: Mismatch with germline at one junction end may stem from a read error. This rearrangement joins TRBV7-7 to TRBJ2-1, with 9 nucleotides matching TRBD2. This CDR3 has 16 residues. Germline assignment: CDR1 SSHAT and CDR2 FNYEAQ (reference sequence). The CDR3 is CASSLNSGSSYNEQFF. CDR3 in DNA: TGTGCTAGCAGCCTCAATAGCGGGAGCTCCTACAATGAGCAGTTCTTC.

The V and J genes are TRBV30 and TRBJ2-7; D remains unclear. The CDR3 consists of 13 residues. V was clipped by 0 bases and J by 3 bases, with 9 bases between them. CDR1 and CDR2 from the germline V gene are GTSNPN and SVGIG (reference sequence). As DNA, the CDR3 is TGTGCCTGGAGTGTAGGAGAGATCTACGAGCAGTACTTC. Its translation is CAWSVGEIYEQYF. Using reference TRBV30 and TRBJ2-7 for the parts outside the CDR3, the full variable domain is SQTIHQWPATLVQPVGSPLSLECTVEGTSNPNLYWYRQAAGRGLQLLFYSVGIGQISSEVPQNLSASRPQDRQFILSSKKLLLSDSGFYLCAWSVGEIYEQYFGPGTRLTVT.

V and J are TRBV25-1 and TRBJ2-6, with D unclear. There are 14 residues in the CDR3. Germline V gives CDR1 MGHDK, CDR2 SYGVNS. Trimming shortened V by 6 bases and J by 1 base, and 7 bases separated the two germline ends. CDR3 nucleotide sequence: TGTGCCAGCAGGGGCGAGTCTGGGGCCAACGTCCTGACTTTC. Its protein is CASRGESGANVLTF.

The chain is built from TRBV6-2 or TRBV6-3 and TRBJ2-3; 9 nucleotides match TRBD2. The germline V gene has CDR1 MNHEY and CDR2 SVGEGT. The CDR3 has 17 amino acids. J lost 0 bases, V lost 1 base, and 5 bases had no gene match. CDR3 nucleotides: TGTGCCAGCAGTTACTTGGCTAGCGGGACTAGCACAGATACGCAGTATTTT. Amino acid sequence: CASSYLASGTSTDTQYF.

The rearrangement joins TRBV15 to TRBJ2-5; 11 bases align to TRBD1. Germline loops: CDR1 LNHNV, CDR2 YYDKDF (reference sequence). This CDR3 contains 16 residues. V was clipped by 0 bases and J by 4 bases; unmatched bases: 4. In DNA, the CDR3 is TGTGCCACCAGCAGAGATTGGGGACAGGGGGGAGAGACCCAGTACTTC. This translates into CATSRDWGQGGETQYF. The full variable domain, in which reference TRBV15 and TRBJ2-5 provide the parts outside the CDR3, is DAMVIQNPRYQVTQFGKPVTLSCSQTLNHNVMYWYQQKSSQAPKLLFHYYDKDFNNEADTPDNFQSRRPNTSFCFLDIRSPGLGDTAMYLCATSRDWGQGGETQYFGPGTRLLVL.

This chain joins TRBV20-1 and TRBJ2-7; no definite D call. Trimming removed 8 bases from V and 4 bases from J, with 9 bases in between. Germline V lookup: CDR1 DFQATT, CDR2 SNEGSKA (reference sequence). The CDR3 length is 10 residues. The CDR3 DNA sequence: TGCAGTTCCGCAGCGTACGAGCAGTACTTC. Its protein product is CSSAAYEQYF.

V usage is TRBV4-3 and J usage is TRBJ1-2; 12 bases agree with TRBD1. The germline V gene encodes CDR1 LGHNA and CDR2 YSLEER. After removal of 4 bases from V and 8 bases from J, the junction contained 8 bases not matched to a gene. The CDR3 has 15 amino acids. Here the CDR3 DNA reads TGCGCCAGCAGCCCAGCGGGACAGGGGGCTGGGGGCTACACCTTC. As protein: CASSPAGQGAGGYTF.

The chain is built from TRBV24-1 and TRBJ2-3; D is possibly TRBD2 (5 bases). Germline values: CDR1 KGHDR, CDR2 SFDVKD. V shed 9 bases and J shed 0 bases, with 12 bases lying between them. The CDR3 runs 14 residues. The CDR3 loop reads CATSGGFSTDTQYF. The CDR3 coding sequence is TGTGCCACCTCCGGCGGGTTTAGCACAGATACGCAGTATTTT.